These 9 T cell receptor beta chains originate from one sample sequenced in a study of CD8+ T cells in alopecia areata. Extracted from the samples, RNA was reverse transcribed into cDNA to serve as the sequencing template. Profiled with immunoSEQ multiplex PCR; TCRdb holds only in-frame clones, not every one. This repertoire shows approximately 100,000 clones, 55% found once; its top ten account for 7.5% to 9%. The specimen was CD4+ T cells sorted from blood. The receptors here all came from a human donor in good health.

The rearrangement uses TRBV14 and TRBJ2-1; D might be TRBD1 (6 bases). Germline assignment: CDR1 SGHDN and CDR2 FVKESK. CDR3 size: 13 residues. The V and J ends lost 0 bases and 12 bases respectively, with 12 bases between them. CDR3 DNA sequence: TGTGCCAGCAGCCAAGAAAGAGACAGGAGGCAGTTCTTC. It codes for CASSQERDRRQFF.

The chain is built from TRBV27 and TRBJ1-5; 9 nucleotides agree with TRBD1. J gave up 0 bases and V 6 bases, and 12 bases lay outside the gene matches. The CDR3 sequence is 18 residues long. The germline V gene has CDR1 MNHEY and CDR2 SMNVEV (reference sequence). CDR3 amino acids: CASRRTRDRVNSNQPQHF. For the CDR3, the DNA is TGTGCCAGCAGACGGACCCGGGACAGGGTAAATAGCAATCAGCCCCAGCATTTT.

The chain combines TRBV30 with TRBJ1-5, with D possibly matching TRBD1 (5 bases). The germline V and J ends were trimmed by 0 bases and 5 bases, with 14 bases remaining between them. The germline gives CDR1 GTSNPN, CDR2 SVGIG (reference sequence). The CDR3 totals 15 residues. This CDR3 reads CAWSVGPGGDQPQHF. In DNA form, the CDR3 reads TGTGCCTGGAGTGTGGGGCCGGGGGGTGATCAGCCCCAGCATTTT.

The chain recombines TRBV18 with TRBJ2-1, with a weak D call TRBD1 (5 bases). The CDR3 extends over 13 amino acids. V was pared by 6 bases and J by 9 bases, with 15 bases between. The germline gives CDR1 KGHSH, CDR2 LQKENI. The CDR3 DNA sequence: TGTGCCAGCTCGTTCTACAGGAGTCCTGAGCAGTTCTTC. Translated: CASSFYRSPEQFF.

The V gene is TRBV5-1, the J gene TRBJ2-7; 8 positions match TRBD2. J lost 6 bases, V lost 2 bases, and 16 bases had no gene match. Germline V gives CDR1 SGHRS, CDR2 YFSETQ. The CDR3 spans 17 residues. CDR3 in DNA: TGCGCCAGCAGCTTCGGTGCCGGGACTAGGTTTTCGGGCGAGCAGTACTTC. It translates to CASSFGAGTRFSGEQYF.

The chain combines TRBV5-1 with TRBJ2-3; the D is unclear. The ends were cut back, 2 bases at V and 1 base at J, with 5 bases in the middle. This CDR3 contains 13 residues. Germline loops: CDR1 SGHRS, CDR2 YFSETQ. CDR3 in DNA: TGCGCCAGCAGCTTTATGGGCACAGATACGCAGTATTTT. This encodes CASSFMGTDTQYF.

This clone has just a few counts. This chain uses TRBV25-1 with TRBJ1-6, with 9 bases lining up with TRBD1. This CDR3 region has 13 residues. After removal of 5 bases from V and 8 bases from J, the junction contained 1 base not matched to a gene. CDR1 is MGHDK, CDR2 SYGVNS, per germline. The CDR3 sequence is CASSWDRDSPLHF. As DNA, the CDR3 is TGTGCCAGCAGTTGGGACAGGGATTCACCCCTCCACTTT. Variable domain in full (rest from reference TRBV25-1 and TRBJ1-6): EADIYQTPRYLVIGTGKKITLECSQTMGHDKMYWYQQDPGMELHLIHYSYGVNSTEKGDLSSESTVSRIRTEHFPLTLESARPSHTSQYLCASSWDRDSPLHFGNGTRLTVT.

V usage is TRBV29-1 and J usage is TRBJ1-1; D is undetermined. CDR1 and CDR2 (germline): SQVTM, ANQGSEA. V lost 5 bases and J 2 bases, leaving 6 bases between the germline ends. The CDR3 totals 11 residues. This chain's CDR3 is CSVRRNTEAFF. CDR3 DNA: TGCAGCGTTCGCCGTAACACTGAAGCTTTCTTT.

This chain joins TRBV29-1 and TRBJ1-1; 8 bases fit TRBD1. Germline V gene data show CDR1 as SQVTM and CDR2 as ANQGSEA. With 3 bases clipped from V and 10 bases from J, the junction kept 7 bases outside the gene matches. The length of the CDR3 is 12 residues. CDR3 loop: CSVEPLTGGAFF. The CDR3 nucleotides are TGCAGCGTTGAGCCTCTTACAGGGGGAGCTTTCTTT.